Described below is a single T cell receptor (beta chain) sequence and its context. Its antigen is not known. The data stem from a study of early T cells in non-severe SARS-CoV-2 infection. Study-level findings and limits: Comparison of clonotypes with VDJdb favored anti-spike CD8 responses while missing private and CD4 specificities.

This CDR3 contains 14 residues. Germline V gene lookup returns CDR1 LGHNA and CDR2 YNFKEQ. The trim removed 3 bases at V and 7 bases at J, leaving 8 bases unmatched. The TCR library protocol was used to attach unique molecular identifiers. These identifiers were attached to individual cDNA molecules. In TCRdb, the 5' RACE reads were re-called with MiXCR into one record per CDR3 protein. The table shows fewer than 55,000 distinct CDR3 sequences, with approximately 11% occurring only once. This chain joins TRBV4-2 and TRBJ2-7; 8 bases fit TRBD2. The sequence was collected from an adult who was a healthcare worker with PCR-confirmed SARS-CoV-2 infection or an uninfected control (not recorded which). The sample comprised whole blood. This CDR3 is CASSQGLAGEEQYF. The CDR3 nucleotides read TGTGCCAGCAGCCAGGGGCTAGCGGGTGAAGAGCAGTACTTC.